This TCR beta chain was identified during a study of graft-versus-host responses after intestinal transplantation. This clone was seen just once. Its specificity is not known. V lost 3 bases and J lost 5, with 15 bases in between. Germline loops: CDR1 SGHRS, CDR2 YFSETQ. This CDR3 has 15 residues. The table came from immunoSEQ multiplex PCR; TCRdb's copy has only in-frame clones and leaves some out. Among 70,000 to 100,000 clones, roughly nine tenths were seen once, and the ten largest hold less than 0.4%. The chain has TRBV5-1 and TRBJ2-1, with a possible D match to TRBD1 (6 bases). This receptor was identified in a human donor who received an intestinal transplant. This specimen was unstimulated CD4+ T cells sorted from spleen or lymph node cells, taken before intestinal transplant. CDR3 region: CASSSTGTTNNEQFF. The CDR3 DNA reads as TGCGCCAGCAGCTCCACCGGGACAACAAACAATGAGCAGTTCTTC.